This T cell receptor (beta chain) was sequenced during a study of T and B cells in COVID-19 patients. This clonotype was found a few times. Antigen: not known. From germline, CDR1 is ENHRY and CDR2 SYGVKD. This CDR3 spans 13 amino acids. V lost 5 bases and J 2 bases, leaving 7 bases between the germline ends. Regarding the study as a whole: Patients with COVID-19 reportedly showed strongly skewed T cell receptor beta variable and joining gene usage.

TRB was amplified from about 250-500 ng of blood genomic DNA. TRB rearrangements were amplified by multiplex PCR with BIOMED2 TRB-A/B primers. TCRdb itself ran the multiplex PCR reads through MiXCR, one entry per CDR3 protein. The profile covers 15,000 or so distinct CDR3 sequences, with 28% appearing a single time and about 6.5% taken by the ten largest. The TCR comes from a human donor who had recovered from COVID-19. V and J are TRBV10-3 and TRBJ1-5; D is unresolved. The sequenced sample was blood. The CDR3 region has the DNA TGTGCCATCAGTCGGGCCGGCAATCAGCCCCAGCATTTT. It specifies CAISRAGNQPQHF.